These T cell receptor beta chains were read from a single sample in a study of cytomegalovirus exposure and HLA in healthy donors. Clones were read by immunoSEQ multiplex PCR, and TCRdb kept only the in-frame ones, dropping some. The sample shows 100,000 or so clones, about four fifths of them seen only once. Material for sequencing was PBMCs. The receptors here all came from a man aged 40-49 years in good health and CMV-seronegative. The CDR3 runs from the conserved cysteine through the conserved F or W. D genes are given only for firm matches. Only some rows state a clone size, as once, few, many or a class for expanded clones.

TRBV10-3	TRBD1	TRBJ2-7	-	TGTGCCATCAGTGAGGGACAGGGGGCCCACGAGCAGTACTTC	CAISEGQGAHEQYF
TRBV6-6	-	TRBJ1-2	once	TGTGCCAGCAGTTACTCGAATGGCGGCTACACCTTC	CASSYSNGGYTF
TRBV6-1	-	TRBJ1-2	few	TGTGCCAGCAGCCCAGGACAGTATTATGGCTACACCTTC	CASSPGQYYGYTF
TRBV27	TRBD2	TRBJ2-7	-	TGTGCCAGCAGTGGCGGGACTAGCGGGGGGATCGAGCAGTACTTC	CASSGGTSGGIEQYF
TRBV7-9	TRBD2	TRBJ2-7	-	TGTTCCAGCAGCTACCTAGCGGGAGCGGGGGAGCAGTACTTC	CSSSYLAGAGEQYF
TRBV2	TRBD2	TRBJ2-7	-	TGTGCCAGCAGTGATGGGAGCGGGAACGAGCAGTACTTC	CASSDGSGNEQYF
TRBV30	-	TRBJ1-2	few	TGTGCCTTGCAGGGTGAAGGGAACTATGGCTACACCTTC	CALQGEGNYGYTF
TRBV5-8	TRBD2	TRBJ2-2	-	TGTGCCAGTACCACTAGCGGGGTGAACACCGGGGAGCTGTTTTTT	CASTTSGVNTGELFF
TRBV9	TRBD1	TRBJ2-7	-	TGTGCCAGCAGCGTAGAGGCCAGGGGGACGTACGAGCAGTACTTC	CASSVEARGTYEQYF
TRBV6-5	-	TRBJ1-3	-	TGTGCCAGCAGCCCCACACAGGGATCTGGAAACACCATATATTTT	CASSPTQGSGNTIYF
TRBV9	-	TRBJ2-7	few	TGTGCCAGCAGCGCCTTTACCGGGACCTACGAGCAGTACTTC	CASSAFTGTYEQYF
TRBV27	-	TRBJ2-7	-	TGTGCCAGCAGTTTAAGGGGGTTCGCCTACGAGCAGTACTTC	CASSLRGFAYEQYF
TRBV7-9	-	TRBJ1-3	once	TGTGCCAGCAGCCCATGGACCGCAGCGGGAGGAAACACCATATATTTT	CASSPWTAAGGNTIYF
TRBV19	TRBD2	TRBJ2-2	-	TGTGCCAGTAGTATACGGGGGGCCGGGGAGCTGTTTTTT	CASSIRGAGELFF
TRBV19	TRBD1	TRBJ2-7	-	TGTGCCAGTAGTATCCGGGACAGGGGGCTCGACGAGCAGTACTTC	CASSIRDRGLDEQYF
TRBV25-1	TRBD2	TRBJ2-7	few	TGTGCCAGCAGTGAACCCCCGGGGGGGGTACGGGCCGAGCAGTACTTC	CASSEPPGGVRAEQYF